Listed below are T cell receptor beta chains from one sample, sequenced in a study of T cell responses to AZD1222 COVID-19 vaccine. Profiled with immunoSEQ multiplex PCR; TCRdb holds only in-frame clones, not every one. The data show some 130,000 clones, about nine tenths seen once. The sequenced sample was peripheral blood, obtained on day 0 of AZD1222 vaccination. These receptors all stem from an adult in good health. Each CDR3 is given with its conserved first and last residue. Fields, in order: clone size, V gene, D gene, J gene, CDR3 DNA, CDR3 protein. The D gene is left open where the match is weak. Expanded clones are given a class, and other clones once, few, many or no size at all.

>-|TRBV6-5|TRBD1|TRBJ1-1
TGTGCCAGCAGTACTCGGACAGGGGGGGACACTGAAGCTTTCTTT
CASSTRTGGDTEAFF
>-|TRBV6-5|-|TRBJ1-3
TGTGCCAGCAGTTACGGGACGGCGGTCGGAAACACCATATATTTT
CASSYGTAVGNTIYF
>-|TRBV2|-|TRBJ2-7
TGTGCCAGCAGTGACCAGGGTGTGGGGTACGAGCAGTACTTC
CASSDQGVGYEQYF
>-|TRBV6-2/TRBV6-3|-|TRBJ1-2
TGTGCCAGCAGTTCCTCCCCCCGGGCAGGGAACTATGGCTACACCTTC
CASSSSPRAGNYGYTF
>-|TRBV7-2|TRBD1|TRBJ2-7
TGTGCCAGCAGCCAGAGAACAGGGGGCCTCCGCTGGCAGTACTTC
CASSQRTGGLRWQYF
>once|TRBV6-6|TRBD2|TRBJ2-1
TGTGCCAGCAGAGTTGCTCTGGCGGGGGGTTATGAGCAGTTCTTC
CASRVALAGGYEQFF
>-|TRBV5-4|-|TRBJ1-6
TGTGCCAGCAGCTTGCAGGGTTCCAATTCACCCCTCCACTTT
CASSLQGSNSPLHF
>-|TRBV28|TRBD1|TRBJ2-2
TGTGCCAGCTTTACCGGGACAGGAATCACCGGGGAGCTGTTTTTT
CASFTGTGITGELFF
>-|TRBV28|-|TRBJ1-2
TGTGCCAGCAGTTTATATTCGGGGAACTATGGCTACACCTTC
CASSLYSGNYGYTF
>few|TRBV2|-|TRBJ1-2
TGTGCCAGCAGACAGGGCCGCTATGGCTACACCTTC
CASRQGRYGYTF
>-|TRBV7-2|-|TRBJ2-7
TGTGCCAGCAGCTTAGAGGGGGTCCCGACTAGGCAGTACTTC
CASSLEGVPTRQYF
>-|TRBV7-9|-|TRBJ1-4
TGTGCCAGCAGCTCAAGCGATGGGGTGGGTAATGAAAAACTGTTTTTT
CASSSSDGVGNEKLFF
>-|TRBV30|-|TRBJ1-1
TGTGCCTGGAGTTGGGAAGGGGAGGCTTTCTTT
CAWSWEGEAFF
>-|TRBV18|TRBD1|TRBJ1-5
TGTGCCAGCTCAGGACAGGGGGCGAGCAATCAGCCCCAGCATTTT
CASSGQGASNQPQHF
>-|TRBV19|-|TRBJ2-3
TGTGCCAGTAGTACCTACAGGGAAAGCACAGATACGCAGTATTTT
CASSTYRESTDTQYF
>-|TRBV2|-|TRBJ1-5
TGTGCCAGCAGTGGGGTTGGGGGAGGTGGCAATCAGCCCCAGCATTTT
CASSGVGGGGNQPQHF
>-|TRBV7-2|TRBD1|TRBJ2-7
TGTGCCAGCAGCTTAGGCAGGACAGGCCCCTACGAGCAGTACTTC
CASSLGRTGPYEQYF
>-|TRBV27|-|TRBJ1-1
TGTGCCAGCATAGGCCGGGGCGGCACTGAAGCTTTCTTT
CASIGRGGTEAFF
>-|TRBV13|-|TRBJ1-2
TGTGCCAGCAGCTTAGAAGGGTACGCCCCTCGGCGCTATGGCTACACCTTC
CASSLEGYAPRRYGYTF
>-|TRBV14|-|TRBJ1-6
TGTGCCAGCAGCCCAGGTGGGAATTCACCCCTCCACTTT
CASSPGGNSPLHF
>-|TRBV12-3/TRBV12-4|-|TRBJ2-7
TGTGCCAGCAGTTTAGCATCAGGTGGCGAGCAGTACTTC
CASSLASGGEQYF
>-|TRBV10-3|TRBD2|TRBJ2-7
TGTGCCATCAGGGCGGGGGAGCCCTACGAGCAGTACTTC
CAIRAGEPYEQYF
>-|TRBV15|-|TRBJ2-2
TGTGCCACCAGCTTGGCCCGGGCCGGGGAGCTGTTTTTT
CATSLARAGELFF
>-|TRBV29-1|TRBD1|TRBJ1-5
TGCAGCGTTGGGGGCGGACAGGCAAATCAGCCCCAGCATTTT
CSVGGGQANQPQHF